The entry below gives a single T cell receptor (beta chain) sequence along with its context. This clone was recorded once. Its antigen is unknown. Base qualities are missing; no much larger clone stands one base away. Via the germline V gene, CDR1 is ENHRY and CDR2 SYGVKD. The V and J ends are trimmed by 8 bases and 3 bases, leaving 20 bases between them. Reading from cysteine to phenylalanine, the CDR3 counts 16 amino acids. Just CDR3 DNA is preserved here, 48 bases in frame from base 1. The sample is drawn from a study of cytomegalovirus exposure and HLA in healthy donors (dated by TCRdb to 2016 to 2017). Regarding the study in general: According to an earlier analysis of a few hundred of the donors, roughly 180 million T cells yielded some 120 million unique TCR beta sequences and approximately 280 Gb of sequence data. A later genetic analysis used genome-wide SNP genotypes for about 65% of the 666 donors, treating that subset as a discovery cohort. Donor age, sex, ethnicity and CMV serostatus were compiled together with the repertoire data. The genetic ancestry cluster associated with self-reported Caucasian donors included 81% of the 398 genotyped donors. To predict cytomegalovirus infection status, the study combined high-throughput TCR immunosequencing, statistical association of individual TCRs with disease status, and machine learning. Rather than drawing on any new phenotypic data, the later analysis identified candidate immune exposures from TCR beta sequences and the way those sequences occurred across donors. A separate validation cohort of over 95 different subjects was used in addition to the approximately 700-subject first cohort. All discovery cohort repertoires had been generated on a single sequencing platform. Class I and class II HLA loci were covered by the typing at four-digit resolution. To decide whether each TCR beta V gene segment behaved as functional or pseudogenic, an earlier analysis of 587 of the donors relied on high-throughput TCR beta sequencing. The study aimed to test whether signatures of past pathogen exposure could be identified by cataloging public T cell receptors. Typing coverage varied by locus: roughly 629-630 donors for A, B, C, DRB1 and DQB1; roughly 560 for DQA1; nearly 610 for DPA1; 450 to 480 for DPB1. Roughly 300 gigabases of sequencing data and approximately 91 million unique TCR sequences made up an early release that covered several hundred HLA-typed donors. The study profiled the T cell repertoires of fewer than 850 subjects by immunosequencing and related them to cytomegalovirus serostatus. Among under 450 genotyped donors of the cohort, an average of 235,054 unique TCR beta nucleotide sequences were sequenced per donor, roughly a sixth of them non-productive. Four to six DR-DQ haplotypes were handled as single units for association and clustering, since linkage in the cohort was strong. A later analysis re-analyzed previously published TCR beta repertoires from approximately 670 donors and added high-resolution HLA genotyping to study TCR occurrence patterns.

The paper's findings and limits, for the study overall: In a later analysis, several top co-occurrence clusters were reported to appear linked to parvovirus B19, influenza, CMV and Epstein-Barr virus. When HLA alleles, especially DR and DQ, strongly co-occurred, TCR associations were difficult to assign to individual alleles. According to a later analysis, TCR association rates differed among HLA loci, with DRB1 alleles showing the most associated TCRs and HLA-C alleles showing the fewest. Because counts were too low, 15 or so rarely observed V segments, including chromosome 9 orphons, were excluded from the earlier analysis of roughly 580 of the donors. A few of the identified cytomegalovirus-associated TCR beta chains were confirmed in vitro to be specific for cytomegalovirus antigens. Compared with the roughly 670-donor mean, donors in an Asian-associated ancestry cluster had fewer N-insertions in productive TCRs, according to a later genetic analysis. The classifier was reported to diagnose cytomegalovirus status with high specificity and sensitivity in both the original and validation cohorts. The 87-base-pair reads could not distinguish some IMGT-functional V segments, including TRBV6-2 and TRBV6-3, so those segments were excluded. A further reported finding was that TCR beta sequences accurately predicted the HLA-A and HLA-B alleles for most subjects in the first cohort. A later analysis associated around 16,000 TCR beta sequences with specific HLA alleles at a false discovery rate of 0.05. The study gave a list of under 200 TCR beta chains associated with cytomegalovirus. For the cohort, immune exposure information was limited to CMV serostatus. Because some donors lacked HLA typing at each locus, the association tests relied only on the typed subset. The cohort was sequenced for TCR beta chains only, and without alpha or paired-chain data the features that could be detected were limited. Sequencing depth was assumed to be roughly uniform across donors in the presence/absence analyses, though that assumption may not hold. In a later analysis, HLA-associated TCR beta chains were found to be more clonally expanded and to have lower generation probabilities than equally common non-associated chains. The authors suggested that the approach could potentially be extended to other disease states and immunological phenotypes. In a later analysis, most CMV-associated TCR beta chains were found to appear HLA-restricted, with HLA associations seemingly driven largely by CMV exposure. While some public TCRs were present in many individuals, most TCR sequences turned up only very rarely across donors. An earlier analysis of around 500 of the donors showed that most TCR beta V segments appeared in productive rearrangements either about 87% or about 30% of the time, which broadly matched IMGT annotations. A group of highly shared sequence variants was considered likely to be a technical artifact of the sequencing pipeline. Correlated functional status among segregating V segments might be attributable to linkage disequilibrium, but an unknown experimental factor could not be ruled out. V-gene and J-gene trimming of TCR beta chains was associated with a missense DCLRE1C variant in a later genetic analysis, and the association was replicated in an independent cohort.

Libraries came from the immunoSEQ multiplex PCR assay. A mixture of 60 forward primers for TCR Vbeta segments and 13 reverse primers for TCR Jbeta segments was used in the multiplex PCR. The CDR3 region of rearranged TCR beta genes was amplified from genomic DNA by a multiplex PCR assay. On the Illumina HiSeq System, the amplified TCR beta libraries were sequenced as 87-base-pair reads. Per the original workflow: In a later analysis, tens of millions of unique TCR beta chains were counted across the roughly 610 repertoires, and roughly 10 million of these chains were shared by at least two donors. Raw reads were error-corrected and collapsed into unique sequences with a nearest-neighbor algorithm that merged closely related sequences to remove PCR and sequencing errors. Alignment of CDR3 sequences to IMGT reference sequences was used to assign V, D and J gene segments. For a sequence to be retained, a match of at least six nucleotides to both a V gene segment and a J gene segment was required. Rearrangements were called productive when the CDR3 lacked stop codons and stayed in frame with V and J; all others were non-productive. Following IMGT convention, CDR3 was defined as the stretch from the second conserved V-encoded cysteine up to the conserved J-encoded phenylalanine. The earlier analysis of approximately 500 of the donors excluded sequences that lacked an unambiguous match to a single V gene segment. An earlier analysis of 587 of the donors classified V segments as functional when productive rearrangements were above 56.7% and as segregating when the standard deviation between donors was above 5%. A statistical classification framework was built to diagnose cytomegalovirus status from the catalog of TCR beta chain sequences. In a later analysis, TCR nucleotide sequences were compared against IMGT/GENE-DB human TR gene sequences so that V and J genes could be assigned. In a later analysis, CDR3 sequences and most-parsimonious VDJ recombination scenarios were assigned using the TCRdist pipeline. In a later analysis, every TCR beta chain was defined by the combination of its CDR3 amino acid sequence and its V-gene family, and reads without a unique V-gene family were dropped. To address suspected cross-contamination and a sequencing artifact, a later analysis removed 550 to 750 highly shared, low-generation-probability nucleotide sequences. In a later analysis, a clonal expansion index for each public chain was calculated from normalized within-repertoire ranks of inferred template counts. In a later analysis, generation probabilities were computed using a VDJ recombination model fitted to out-of-frame rearrangements, and the results were checked against IGoR. Hypergeometric tests were used in a later analysis to score TCR-TCR, TCR-HLA and TCR-CMV co-occurrence, with a repertoire-size bias correction applied to the TCR pairs. False discovery rates were estimated in a later analysis by permuting HLA or CMV assignments 20 times. A later analysis grouped co-occurring TCRs with DBSCAN, adding TCRdist sequence similarity when clustering within HLA-allele-positive subsets. Co-occurrence clustering excluded repertoires with fewer than 30,000 or more than 120,000 public chains, plus five with anomalous nucleotide sharing. Entries here come from immuneACCESS through TCRdb and include only in-frame sequences with V and J called. Some clones fail to appear in such tables; in the studies checked, an unresolved V gene covers under half of the shortfall, and the cause of the remainder is unknown. V and J calls and clone size are copied from that table; D and trimming were computed from the DNA. In this sample the table shows about 190,000 clones, around 84% of which occur a single time. Clones ranked in the top ten supply roughly 2.6% of the sample.

The cohort comprised 666 healthy bone marrow donors. At the time of sampling, every cohort member was nominally healthy, though immune exposures that went unrecorded were likely present. The donor was CMV seropositive and belonged to the group of 250 to 300 seropositive cohort members. A peripheral blood sample was collected from each donor, and TCR beta sequencing was performed on peripheral blood mononuclear cells. The Qiagen DNeasy Blood Extraction Kit was used to extract genomic DNA from the blood cell samples. The specimen was PBMCs. This clonotype was obtained from a woman aged 50 to 60 in good health and CMV-seropositive. Rearrangement joined TRBV10-3 to TRBJ2-4; the D gene is perhaps TRBD2, from 6 matching bases. The DNA is TGTGCCATCTCAAATCCGTGGGGGGTTAGCAAAAACATTCAGTACTTC. It is translated as CAISNPWGVSKNIQYF.